A single sample is the source of the 29 T cell receptor beta chains below, sequenced in a study of blood T cell repertoires in COVID-19. The table came from immunoSEQ multiplex PCR; TCRdb's copy has only in-frame clones and leaves some out. The table shows around 200,000 clones, with over 80% occurring only once. What was sequenced was PBMCs or T cells enriched from blood (not recorded which). The receptor set was obtained from a man aged 30 to 39 who had recovered from COVID-19.

The gene calls are TRBV11-2 and TRBJ2-1, with TRBD1 matching 7 bases. There are 15 residues in the CDR3. V dropped 5 bases and J dropped 8; count of bases not matched to a gene: 12. From germline, CDR1 is SGHAT and CDR2 FQNNGV. The CDR3 protein is CASSINRGANHEQFF. CDR3 coding DNA: TGTGCCAGCAGCATCAACAGGGGTGCAAACCATGAGCAGTTCTTC.

The gene calls are TRBV24-1 and TRBJ2-2; 14 positions agree with TRBD2. The CDR3 is 18 amino acids. V was clipped by 0 bases and J by 1 base; unmatched bases: 0. Germline V gene data show CDR1 as KGHDR and CDR2 as SFDVKD. CDR3 DNA: TGTGCCACCAGTGATTTGGGGACTAGCGGGAGGAACACCGGGGAGCTGTTTTTT. It encodes CATSDLGTSGRNTGELFF.

This clone has only one observation. The CDR3 DNA reads as TGTGCCAGCAGCTTAGGGGGGACAGGGCGAGAAGAGACCCAGTACTTC. Residues: CASSLGGTGREETQYF. The chain links TRBV7-8 to TRBJ2-5; 9 bases are a match to TRBD1. Germline V CDR1 and CDR2: SGHVS, FQNEAQ. CDR3 length: 16 residues. V was clipped by 1 base and J by 3 bases; unmatched bases: 6.

This sequence joins TRBV27 and TRBJ2-7; 9 nucleotides match TRBD1. Germline V gives CDR1 MNHEY, CDR2 SMNVEV (reference sequence). After removal of 0 bases from V and 4 bases from J, the junction contained 7 bases not matched to a gene. The CDR3 covers 16 residues. The CDR3 region is CASSLSPGTGLYEQYF. DNA for the CDR3: TGTGCCAGCAGTTTATCCCCCGGGACAGGGCTGTACGAGCAGTACTTC.

This rearrangement joins TRBV30 to TRBJ2-1; 10 positions agree with TRBD1. J gave up 6 bases and V 2 bases, and 16 bases lay outside the gene matches. The length of the CDR3 is 18 residues. Germline lookup yields CDR1 GTSNPN and CDR2 SVGIG (reference sequence). For the CDR3, the DNA is TGTGCCTGGAGTCCCCCCGGGACAGGGGCTATATTTTCCAATGAGCAGTTCTTC. Amino acid sequence: CAWSPPGTGAIFSNEQFF.

The chain has TRBV30 and TRBJ1-4; 7 nucleotides align to TRBD1. Germline CDR1 GTSNPN, CDR2 SVGIG (reference sequence). The ends lost 5 bases at V and 1 base at J; junction bases unmatched: 7. CDR3 size: 15 residues. CDR3 DNA sequence: TGTGCCTGGCGACACAGGGGAATAACTAATGAAAAACTGTTTTTT. The encoded protein is CAWRHRGITNEKLFF. Based on the CDR3 plus reference TRBV30 and TRBJ1-4, the full variable domain is SQTIHQWPATLVQPVGSPLSLECTVEGTSNPNLYWYRQAAGRGLQLLFYSVGIGQISSEVPQNLSASRPQDRQFILSSKKLLLSDSGFYLCAWRHRGITNEKLFFGSGTQLSVL.

The chain's CDR3 is CASRTGASNYGYTF. The CDR3 region has the DNA TGTGCCAGCAGGACAGGGGCTTCTAACTATGGCTACACCTTC. This chain joins TRBV6-5 and TRBJ1-2; TRBD1 aligns across 8 bases. Germline-derived CDR1 and CDR2 are MNHEY and SVGAGI. The CDR3 has 14 residues. J gave up 0 bases and V 6 bases, and 3 bases lay outside the gene matches.

This clone was found a few times. The chain recombines TRBV4-3 with TRBJ2-2; 12 bases are a match to TRBD2. The germline gives CDR1 LGHNA, CDR2 YSLEER. The CDR3 length is 19 residues. V lost 4 bases, J lost 3 bases, and 12 bases stayed unmatched. The CDR3 DNA is TGCGCCAGCAGCCCCACCCCTAGCGGGGGGGCCGGTTACACCGGGGAGCTGTTTTTT. This codes for CASSPTPSGGAGYTGELFF.

The chain recombines TRBV29-1 with TRBJ2-1; 9 nucleotides align to TRBD2. With 3 bases clipped from V and 2 bases from J, the junction kept 5 bases outside the gene matches. Per germline, CDR1 SQVTM and CDR2 ANQGSEA. This CDR3 is 15 amino acids long. The CDR3 loop reads CSVDNAGGTYNEQFF. For the CDR3, the DNA is TGCAGCGTTGATAACGCGGGGGGGACCTACAATGAGCAGTTCTTC.

This chain connects TRBV7-2 to TRBJ2-7; a possible D gene is TRBD1 (5 bases). Per germline, CDR1 SGHTA and CDR2 FQGNSA. Trimming cost V 5 bases and J 5 bases, with 22 bases left between them. This CDR3 is 16 amino acids long. The CDR3 is CASSPQSGQGFDEQYF. The CDR3 region has the DNA TGTGCCAGCAGCCCACAATCGGGTCAGGGTTTCGACGAGCAGTACTTC.

The chain joins TRBV5-1 to TRBJ2-7, with D perhaps matching TRBD2 (5 bases). Between the trimmed V and J ends, which lost 1 base and 3 bases, there was a span of 14 bases. Germline V gene lookup returns CDR1 SGHRS and CDR2 YFSETQ. The CDR3 covers 15 residues. CDR3 coding DNA: TGCGCCAGCAGCTTGAACATCGGGGTTGACTACGAGCAGTACTTC. Translated: CASSLNIGVDYEQYF.

The V gene is TRBV27, the J gene TRBJ1-1, with D unclear. The CDR3 runs 14 residues. V was clipped by 3 bases and J by 4 bases, with 12 bases between them. Per the germline V gene, CDR1 is MNHEY and CDR2 is SMNVEV (reference sequence). The CDR3 DNA sequence: TGTGCCAGCAGTTTCGGCAGCGCATCCACTGAAGCTTTCTTT. Translated: CASSFGSASTEAFF.

The rearrangement links TRBV28 to TRBJ1-4, with no clear D. CDR1 is MDHEN, CDR2 SYDVKM, per germline. V dropped 3 bases and J dropped 5 bases, with 13 bases sitting between them. The CDR3 covers 15 residues. CDR3: CASSLISQRNEKLFF. For the CDR3, the DNA is TGTGCCAGCAGTTTGATCTCGCAGAGGAATGAAAAACTGTTTTTT.

V and J are TRBV19 and TRBJ1-6; TRBD1 agrees at 9 bases. This CDR3 region has 14 residues. Germline V gene lookup returns CDR1 LNHDA and CDR2 SQIVND (reference sequence). J gave up 12 bases and V 2 bases, and 5 bases lay outside the gene matches. The CDR3 coding sequence is TGTGCCAGTAGTATAATGGGACAGGGTGGACCCCTCCACTTT. It encodes CASSIMGQGGPLHF. Supplemented by reference TRBV19 and TRBJ1-6, the full variable domain reads DGGITQSPKYLFRKEGQNVTLSCEQNLNHDAMYWYRQDPGQGLRLIYYSQIVNDFQKGDIAEGYSVSREKKESFPLTVTSAQKNPTAFYLCASSIMGQGGPLHFGNGTRLTVT.

This CDR3 is CASSYAGVRGYTF. The CDR3 nucleotides read TGTGCCAGCAGTTACGCCGGGGTGCGCGGCTACACCTTC. The chain carries TRBV6-5 and TRBJ1-2; no clear D. Trimming pared 2 bases from V and 8 bases from J, leaving 12 bases between. From germline, CDR1 is MNHEY and CDR2 SVGAGI. This CDR3 region has 13 residues.

The gene calls are TRBV7-2 and TRBJ2-1; TRBD2 matches 11 bases. With 4 bases clipped from V and 3 bases from J, the junction kept 2 bases outside the gene matches. Germline V gives CDR1 SGHTA, CDR2 FQGNSA. The CDR3 covers 15 residues. The CDR3 protein is CASSSTSGGYNEQFF. DNA of the CDR3: TGTGCCAGCAGCTCAACTAGCGGGGGCTACAATGAGCAGTTCTTC.

V gene TRBV11-2 combines with J gene TRBJ2-3; D is possibly TRBD2 (5 bases). Trimming removed 3 bases at V and 6 bases at J, with 16 bases between. CDR3 size: 15 residues. Germline lookup yields CDR1 SGHAT and CDR2 FQNNGV. CDR3 DNA: TGTGCCAGCAGCTTGATACGGGGTAGTTTGGATACGCAGTATTTT. Translated: CASSLIRGSLDTQYF.

The rearrangement joins TRBV30 to TRBJ2-7, with TRBD2 identical over 14 bases. Germline CDR1 GTSNPN, CDR2 SVGIG (reference sequence). The CDR3 totals 14 residues. Unmatched junction bases numbered 4, after V lost 3 bases and J lost 6 bases. CDR3 sequence reads: CAWRTSGRAREQYF. CDR3 coding DNA: TGTGCCTGGAGGACTAGCGGGAGGGCTCGCGAGCAGTACTTC.

This chain connects TRBV19 to TRBJ1-1; the match to TRBD1 covers 9 bases. The germline CDR1 and CDR2 sequences are LNHDA and SQIVND (reference sequence). The CDR3 loop spans 14 amino acids. With V trimmed by 5 bases and J by 6 bases, 7 bases remained unmatched. The CDR3 loop is CASSQGQGFSEAFF. In nucleotides, the CDR3 is TGTGCCAGTAGTCAGGGACAGGGATTTTCTGAAGCTTTCTTT.

The CDR3 loop reads CSASAGSASTDTQYF. DNA of the CDR3: TGCAGTGCTAGTGCTGGTAGCGCTAGCACAGATACGCAGTATTTT. The chain couples TRBV20-1 to TRBJ2-3; perhaps TRBD2 as D (5 bases). CDR3 length: 15 residues. Deletions cut 3 bases from V and 0 bases from J, with 13 bases between. Per germline, CDR1 DFQATT and CDR2 SNEGSKA (reference sequence).

The chain combines TRBV19 with TRBJ2-2; TRBD1 matches 7 bases. The CDR3 spans 15 residues. The J segment lost 5 bases and the V segment lost 5 bases, leaving 8 bases of the junction unmatched. From germline, CDR1 is LNHDA and CDR2 SQIVND (reference sequence). The CDR3 sequence is CASSSRQGKTGELFF. The CDR3 region has the DNA TGTGCCAGTAGTTCGAGACAGGGCAAGACCGGGGAGCTGTTTTTT.

J is TRBJ1-3 and V is TRBV10-2; D ambiguous. The germline V gene encodes CDR1 WSHSY and CDR2 SAAADI. The CDR3 consists of 12 residues. Trimming removed 8 bases at V and 0 bases at J, with 5 bases between. CDR3 protein: CASVGSGNTIYF. Written as DNA, the CDR3 is TGCGCCAGCGTCGGCTCTGGAAACACCATATATTTT.

This rearrangement joins TRBV9 to TRBJ2-7, with 10 positions matching TRBD2. Germline lookup yields CDR1 SGDLS and CDR2 YYNGEE. This CDR3 region has 17 residues. V dropped 4 bases and J dropped 7; count of bases not matched to a gene: 17. CDR3 in amino acids: CASSPRGVAGGTGEQYF. DNA for the CDR3: TGTGCCAGCAGCCCGAGAGGAGTAGCGGGAGGTACTGGGGAGCAGTACTTC.

This chain uses TRBV14 with TRBJ2-1, with D possibly being TRBD1 (5 bases). This CDR3 is built from 16 residues. CDR1 SGHDN and CDR2 FVKESK come from the germline V gene. V shed 0 bases and J shed 4 bases, with 13 bases lying between them. CDR3 in amino acids: CASSQDWGYGYNEQFF. The CDR3 DNA reads as TGTGCCAGCAGCCAAGATTGGGGCTACGGATACAATGAGCAGTTCTTC.

This clone appeared once. V usage is TRBV13 and J usage is TRBJ2-5, with TRBD2 matching 14 bases. Germline V CDR1 and CDR2: PRHDT, FYEKMQ (reference sequence). The length of the CDR3 is 18 residues. V shed 4 bases and J 0 bases; nucleotides not matched to a gene: 7. The CDR3 region has the DNA TGTGCCAGCAGCTCCGGGACTAGCGGGGGCCGGTACCAAGAGACCCAGTACTTC. Translation gives CASSSGTSGGRYQETQYF.

This clone was picked up one time. The V and J genes are TRBV5-1 and TRBJ1-1; D not certain. V dropped 1 base and J dropped 0 bases, with 10 bases sitting between them. CDR3 length equals 15 residues. Germline V lookup: CDR1 SGHRS, CDR2 YFSETQ. In DNA form, the CDR3 reads TGCGCCAGCAGCTTGTCCCCGGGGATGAACACTGAAGCTTTCTTT. Translation: CASSLSPGMNTEAFF.

The CDR3 bases are TGCGCCAGCAGCCGGCTGACTAGCGGGGCAGACAATGAGCAGTTCTTC. It is translated as CASSRLTSGADNEQFF. V and J are TRBV4-3 and TRBJ2-1; 11 bases are a match to TRBD2. The V and J ends lost 4 bases and 5 bases, in that order; junction bases with no gene match: 7. Germline values: CDR1 LGHNA, CDR2 YSLEER. CDR3 size: 16 residues.

The chain links TRBV6-5 to TRBJ1-1; TRBD1 is a possible D gene (6 bases). Trimming removed 4 bases from V and 1 base from J, with 10 bases in between. This CDR3 has 14 residues. Germline-derived CDR1 and CDR2 are MNHEY and SVGAGI. CDR3 in DNA: TGTGCCAGCAGTTCTCAGGGGTGGAACACTGAAGCTTTCTTT. It yields the protein CASSSQGWNTEAFF.

The J gene is TRBJ2-1, the V gene TRBV11-2; 8 nucleotides agree with TRBD2. CDR1 is SGHAT, CDR2 FQNNGV, per germline. Trimming cost V 0 bases and J 4 bases; bases outside gene matches: 5. The CDR3 runs 16 residues. The CDR3 reads CASSLDGVAGYNEQFF. The CDR3 DNA follows: TGTGCCAGCAGCTTAGATGGGGTAGCGGGGTACAATGAGCAGTTCTTC.